Listed below are T cell receptor beta chains from one sample, sequenced in a study of post-analysis software for immune sequencing data. MiXCR was run by TCRdb on the PCR reads, yielding one entry per CDR3 protein. Of 750,000 to 950,000 distinct CDR3 sequences in the sample, approximately 53% were seen once. The sequencing input was blood. The receptors were gathered from a girl aged 10 to 17 with multiple sclerosis. CDR3s include the opening cysteine and the closing phenylalanine or tryptophan. A D gene is named only where the DNA matches it firmly. Rows give clone size only sometimes, using once, few, many, or a class for an expanded clone.

clone_size	v_call	d_call	j_call	cdr3_nt	cdr3_aa
NA	TRBV5-1	TRBD1	TRBJ2-1	TGCGCCAGCAGCTTGTGGGGCCCCGGGACAGAGAGCTCCTACAATGAGCAGTTCTTC	CASSLWGPGTESSYNEQFF
NA	TRBV12-3/TRBV12-4	NA	TRBJ2-7	TGTGCCAGCAGTTTCGCAGACAGGACCTACGAGCAGTACTTC	CASSFADRTYEQYF
NA	TRBV5-1	TRBD1	TRBJ1-2	TGCGCCAGCAGCACAGGGACAGGGGAGGTCGGCGGCTACACCTTC	CASSTGTGEVGGYTF
NA	TRBV20-1	NA	TRBJ2-7	TGCAGTGCTAGTATCCACTACGAGCAGTACTTC	CSASIHYEQYF
few	TRBV20-1	NA	TRBJ2-3	TGCAGTGCTAGAGTCCATAGACGCACAGATACGCAGTATTTT	CSARVHRRTDTQYF
NA	TRBV12-5	NA	TRBJ2-1	TGTGCTAGTGCCATGGAGGGAGAAACCGACAATGAGCAGTTCTTC	CASAMEGETDNEQFF
NA	TRBV12-3/TRBV12-4	NA	TRBJ2-7	TGTGCCAGCAGCCGCTCCTCCGGGACCCCGGAGAACGAGCAGTACTTC	CASSRSSGTPENEQYF
NA	TRBV6-5	NA	TRBJ2-7	TGTGCCAGCAGTTACTTACAGGCCGGTCCCTACGAGCAGTACTTC	CASSYLQAGPYEQYF
NA	TRBV7-9	NA	TRBJ2-3	TGTGCCAGCAGCTTAGCGTTGAGCGGCACAGATACGCAGTATTTT	CASSLALSGTDTQYF
few	TRBV7-2	NA	TRBJ2-5	TGTGCCAGCAGCGCTCCGGGGGAGACCCAGTACTTC	CASSAPGETQYF
many	TRBV5-1	TRBD2	TRBJ2-7	TGCGCCAGCAGCTTGGCGTTTGGGGCGGGAGCCCGCGAGCAGTACTTC	CASSLAFGAGAREQYF
few	TRBV5-1	NA	TRBJ2-7	TGCGCCAGCAGCTTGGTTAATAAGAACGAGCAGTACTTC	CASSLVNKNEQYF
NA	TRBV6-5	NA	TRBJ2-7	TGTGCCATCGGACCAATTAACGGCTACGAGCAGTACTTC	CAIGPINGYEQYF
NA	TRBV12-3/TRBV12-4	TRBD2	TRBJ2-3	TGTGCCAGCAGTTTAGGGCTAGCGGGAGGCAGTGTAGCAGATACGCAGTATTTT	CASSLGLAGGSVADTQYF
once	TRBV5-5	NA	TRBJ1-2	TGTGCCAGCAGCTTGGACTATCCTAGAGGCGGCTACACCTTC	CASSLDYPRGGYTF
once	TRBV7-3	NA	TRBJ2-1	TGTGCCAACAGCTTAGGGACCCAGACGGGAGAGCAGTTCTTC	CANSLGTQTGEQFF
NA	TRBV11-2	NA	TRBJ1-2	TGTGCCAGCAGCCCTCCCACCTTC	CASSPPTF
NA	TRBV7-2	TRBD1	TRBJ1-1	TGTGCCAGCAGATACAGGGGGAGGAACACTGAAGCTTTCTTT	CASRYRGRNTEAFF
NA	TRBV2	NA	TRBJ2-7	TGTGCCAGCGGGGCGGTGTTTAGCTCCTACGAGCAGTACTTC	CASGAVFSSYEQYF
NA	TRBV7-8	NA	TRBJ1-2	TGTGCCAGCAGCTCAGTGAAAGGGCAGTACGGCTACACCTTC	CASSSVKGQYGYTF
NA	TRBV12-3/TRBV12-4	NA	TRBJ2-7	TGTGCCAGCAGTCAGGTATCGGACGAGCAGTACTTC	CASSQVSDEQYF
NA	TRBV29-1	TRBD1	TRBJ2-7	TGCAGCGTTGAAGGGACAGGGTCGGCCTACGAGCAGTACTTC	CSVEGTGSAYEQYF
NA	TRBV20-1	NA	TRBJ1-5	TGCAGTGCTCCGGTATTTGATCAGCCCCAGCATTTT	CSAPVFDQPQHF
NA	TRBV29-1	NA	TRBJ1-2	TGCAGCGCTGTGTGGGGACCCCCTCACTATGGCTACACCTTC	CSAVWGPPHYGYTF
few	TRBV15	NA	TRBJ1-2	TGTGCCACCCCCAGGCCGGGAGCCGATGGCTACACCTTC	CATPRPGADGYTF
NA	TRBV20-1	NA	TRBJ1-2	TGCAGTGCTAGAGCTGGCCAGTTTGGCTACACCTTC	CSARAGQFGYTF
NA	TRBV5-1	TRBD1	TRBJ2-7	TGCGCCAGCATGGGACAGACCTACGAGCAGTACTTC	CASMGQTYEQYF
NA	TRBV12-5	TRBD2	TRBJ2-3	TGTGCTAGTGGCACCGGGACTAGCGGGGGGGACACAGATACGCAGTATTTT	CASGTGTSGGDTDTQYF
NA	TRBV20-1	NA	TRBJ1-6	TGCAGTGCTAATTTGGGGGCGAGCGCCTATAATTCACCCCTCCACTTT	CSANLGASAYNSPLHF
few	TRBV12-5	NA	TRBJ2-1	TGTGCTAGTGGTCCACCGCCGCCGGGGCCCCAGGCCAATGAGCAGTTCTTC	CASGPPPPGPQANEQFF
NA	TRBV11-3	TRBD2	TRBJ2-1	TGTGCCAGCAGCGCGCCGGGGACTAGCCTCCCAAATGAGCAGTTCTTC	CASSAPGTSLPNEQFF
NA	TRBV14	NA	TRBJ2-1	TGTGCCAGCAGCCAAAGACTAGGGGCCTACAATGAGCAGTTCTTC	CASSQRLGAYNEQFF
few	TRBV5-1	TRBD2	TRBJ2-7	TGCGCCAGCAGCATAGGGACTAGCGGGGGCACTCCCTACGAGCAGTACTTC	CASSIGTSGGTPYEQYF
NA	TRBV20-1	NA	TRBJ2-7	TGCAGTGCTAGTCTAGCGCCCTCCTACGAGCAGTACTTC	CSASLAPSYEQYF
few	TRBV20-1	TRBD1	TRBJ2-1	TGCAGTGCTAGAGCTTGGACAGGAAGGAATGAGCAGTTCTTC	CSARAWTGRNEQFF
NA	TRBV20-1	NA	TRBJ2-7	TGCAGTGCGGGCAGCCCCTACGAGCAGTACTTC	CSAGSPYEQYF
NA	TRBV5-1	TRBD2	TRBJ2-1	TGCGCCAGCAGCAAAAACTTAAGATCTAGCGGAGTGGGCTACAATGAGCAGTTCTTC	CASSKNLRSSGVGYNEQFF
NA	TRBV10-1	TRBD1	TRBJ1-2	TGCGCCAGCAGTGATTACCGGGACAGGGGGGGGTTCTCGTCCGGCTACACCTTC	CASSDYRDRGGFSSGYTF
NA	TRBV6-5	TRBD1	TRBJ2-2	TGTGCCAGCAGTTTGGGGACAGAAAACACCGGGGAGCTGTTTTTT	CASSLGTENTGELFF
once	TRBV5-1	NA	TRBJ2-1	TGCGCCAGCAGCACGAGGAGCTCCTACAATGAGCAGTTCTTC	CASSTRSSYNEQFF
few	TRBV7-9	TRBD1	TRBJ2-1	TGTGCCAGCAGCTTAGCAGGACAGGGATCCAATGAGCAGTTCTTC	CASSLAGQGSNEQFF
few	TRBV20-1	TRBD2	TRBJ2-2	TGCAGTGCTAGAGATGGAGCGGGGGGTACCACCGGGGAGCTGTTTTTT	CSARDGAGGTTGELFF
few	TRBV24-1	NA	TRBJ2-1	TGTGCCACCAGTGACCACCTCAATGAGCAGTTCTTC	CATSDHLNEQFF
NA	TRBV9	NA	TRBJ2-7	TGTGCCAGCAGCGTAGTCGGCGGGGACTCCTACGAGCAGTACTTC	CASSVVGGDSYEQYF
NA	TRBV29-1	TRBD1	TRBJ2-1	TGCAGCGGAGACTGGACAGGGGGCAATGAGCAGTTCTTC	CSGDWTGGNEQFF
few	TRBV7-9	NA	TRBJ2-6	TGTGCCAGCAGCTTCCGTCTCTTACCGGCCAACGTCCTGACTTTC	CASSFRLLPANVLTF
NA	TRBV13	TRBD1	TRBJ2-1	TGTGCCAGCAGCCAAACAACCGGACAGGGGGCTTTTCATGAGCAGTTCTTC	CASSQTTGQGAFHEQFF
NA	TRBV5-5	TRBD2	TRBJ2-3	TGTGCCAGCAGCTTGGCAATCCTAGCGGGCACAGATACGCAGTATTTT	CASSLAILAGTDTQYF
few	TRBV12-3/TRBV12-4	TRBD2	TRBJ2-3	TGTGCCAGCTCAAAGCGGGAAGGCACAGATACGCAGTATTTT	CASSKREGTDTQYF
NA	TRBV12-3/TRBV12-4	NA	TRBJ2-5	TGTGCCAGCGGGACCATTGGGGCCCAGTACTTC	CASGTIGAQYF
NA	TRBV14	TRBD1	TRBJ2-4	TGTGCCAGTAGTCTTAAAGGGGGCTACTACGGGCAGTACTTC	CASSLKGGYYGQYF
NA	TRBV6-6	TRBD1	TRBJ1-2	TGTGCCACCGGGACAGGGGGCCTATATGGCTACACCTTC	CATGTGGLYGYTF
few	TRBV6-1	NA	TRBJ1-2	TGTGCCAGCAGGCAAGCGGGTCATGGTGGCTACACCTTC	CASRQAGHGGYTF
NA	TRBV10-3	NA	TRBJ2-7	TGTGCCATTCGGGCGTCCTCCTACGAGCAGTACTTC	CAIRASSYEQYF